This TCR beta chain came from a study of blood T cells in healthy people across ages. Together with a sample-barcoded 5' primer, a J-beta primer mix was included in a second PCR lasting about 7 to 11 cycles. A template-switch adaptor containing 12 random nucleotides labeled each cDNA molecule. TCRdb processed the 5' RACE reads anew with MiXCR; each CDR3 protein has one entry. Found here are roughly 700,000 distinct CDR3 sequences, approximately 50% of them singletons; the top ten hold about 32%. With respect to this clonotype: Its antigen is unknown.

The CDR3 consists of 15 residues. Per germline, CDR1 SGHTA and CDR2 FQGTGA. The ends were cut back, 4 bases at V and 6 bases at J, with 16 bases in the middle. Study-wide points: Without sorted subsets, naive and antigen-experienced compartments could not be conclusively compared. Roughly linear declines in TCR beta diversity per million T cells occurred with age.

Sample donors were healthy Caucasian individuals that came from Russia, aged about 6 to 95. The V call is TRBV7-3, the J call TRBJ2-1; D possibly corresponds to TRBD1 (6 bases). The TCR was taken from a woman aged 60 to 75 in good health. Input material: blood. The CDR3 nucleotides are TGTGCCAGCAGCTATGACAGGTCCCTTAGCAATGAGCAGTTCTTC. This encodes CASSYDRSLSNEQFF. The entire variable domain, with the rest obtained from reference TRBV7-3 and TRBJ2-1, is as follows: GAGVSQTPSNKVTEKGKYVELRCDPISGHTALYWYRQSLGQGPEFLIYFQGTGAADDSGLPNDRFFAVRPEGSVSTLKIQRTERGDSAVYLCASSYDRSLSNEQFFGPGTRLTVL.